This T cell receptor (beta chain) was retrieved from a study of blood T cell repertoires in COVID-19. Study context: The study drew acute and convalescent COVID-19 samples from the United States, Italy and Spain. From T cells, B-cell-depleted T cells, or PBMCs came the material, which was cDNA or gDNA.

The CDR3 extends over 19 amino acids. Germline CDR1 reads LNHDA; CDR2 reads SQIVND (reference sequence). After removal of 3 bases from V and 6 bases from J, the junction contained 20 bases not matched to a gene. Original methodology: Reference gene primers were amplified, and this amplification served to estimate nucleated cell counts. Data came from immunoSEQ multiplex PCR; TCRdb stores just in-frame clones and leaves some out. That table is the source of V, J and clone size, and D and trimming were worked out from the DNA. The sample holds fewer than 130,000 clones, around nine tenths seen once. The chain uses TRBV19 and TRBJ1-1; 9 nucleotides match TRBD1. The sequencing input was peripheral blood. The receptor comes from a woman aged 45 to 65 with acute or convalescent COVID-19. CDR3 nucleotide sequence: TGTGCCAGTAGTATCTCCGGGACAGGGAAAGCGGCGGGGCGTTCTGAAGCTTTCTTT. As protein: CASSISGTGKAAGRSEAFF.